These T cell receptor beta chains were read from a single sample in a study of blood T cells in healthy people across ages. A single record per CDR3 protein comes from TCRdb applying MiXCR to the 5' RACE reads. The sample records approximately 360,000 distinct CDR3 sequences, approximately 52% being singletons. Sequences were obtained from blood. Receptors were obtained from a man aged 55 to 70 in good health. Each CDR3 is given with its conserved first and last residue. Fields, in order: clone size, J gene, V gene, D gene, CDR3 DNA, CDR3 protein. The D gene is left open where the match is weak. The size field is filled for only some rows; it gives once, few, many or a size class.

>few|TRBJ2-3|TRBV11-1|NA
TGTGCCAGCAGCCTGCTTACGGGGACCACAGATACGCAGTATTTT
CASSLLTGTTDTQYF
>few|TRBJ2-7|TRBV18|NA
TGTGCCAGCTCACAAAGATTACAGGTCTACGAGCAGTACTTC
CASSQRLQVYEQYF
>once|TRBJ2-2|TRBV7-2|TRBD2
TGTGCCAGCAGATCCGGACTAGCGGGGGGGCCTAACACCGGGGAGCTGTTTTTT
CASRSGLAGGPNTGELFF
>few|TRBJ1-2|TRBV6-5|NA
TGTGCCAGCAGTTACTCGATGGGGAATGGCTACACCTTC
CASSYSMGNGYTF
>NA|TRBJ2-5|TRBV29-1|TRBD2
TGCAGCGTTACGGGACTAGCGGGGGGGAGCCCCTACAATGAGCAGTACTTC
CSVTGLAGGSPYNEQYF
>NA|TRBJ2-7|TRBV10-2|NA
TGCGCCAGCCGACCGGGGCTGTTCTACGAGCAGTACTTC
CASRPGLFYEQYF
>few|TRBJ2-7|TRBV30|TRBD1
TGTGCCTGGAGTGTTATAGGACAGGGGGACTACGAGCAGTACTTC
CAWSVIGQGDYEQYF
>NA|TRBJ2-7|TRBV20-1|NA
TGCAGTGCTAGGGGACAATTGGGTGAGCAGTACTTC
CSARGQLGEQYF
>NA|TRBJ2-5|TRBV28|TRBD2
TGTGCCAGCAGTGATAGCGGGATGGAGACCCAGTACTTC
CASSDSGMETQYF
>few|TRBJ2-3|TRBV29-1|TRBD1
TGCAGCGTCCCGCCGGGACAGGGGACAGATACGCAGTATTTT
CSVPPGQGTDTQYF
>once|TRBJ2-3|TRBV28|NA
TGTGCCAGCAGTTCGCGACTTCCCACAGATACGCAGTATTTT
CASSSRLPTDTQYF
>NA|TRBJ2-1|TRBV5-5|TRBD1
TGTGCCAGCAGCCCTACCGGGACAGGAGACAATGAGCAGTTCTTC
CASSPTGTGDNEQFF
>once|TRBJ2-1|TRBV6-5|NA
TGTGCCAGCAGTCGGGGTACCTACAATGAGCAGTTCTTC
CASSRGTYNEQFF
>NA|TRBJ2-7|TRBV20-1|NA
TGCAGTGCTAGACCGGGCCCGTTAGGTTACGAGCAGTACTTC
CSARPGPLGYEQYF
>NA|TRBJ2-7|TRBV3-1|TRBD1
TGTGCCAGCAGCGGGGACAGGAGCCTCTACGAGCAGTACTTC
CASSGDRSLYEQYF
>NA|TRBJ2-6|TRBV3-1|TRBD1
TGTGCCAGCAGCCAAGTAACGGGACAGGGGGCGTCGGGGGCCAACGTCCTGACTTTC
CASSQVTGQGASGANVLTF
>NA|TRBJ2-4|TRBV6-2/TRBV6-3|NA
TGTGCCAGCACTCCATCGGGGGGCGCGGGAAACATTCAGTACTTC
CASTPSGGAGNIQYF
>NA|TRBJ2-5|TRBV20-1|NA
TGCAGTTCCCCAGAGCTTGGCAATGAGCAGTACTTC
CSSPELGNEQYF
>few|TRBJ1-2|TRBV30|NA
TGTGCCTTTGAACAGGGTCTAGGCTATGGCTACACCTTC
CAFEQGLGYGYTF
>few|TRBJ2-1|TRBV20-1|TRBD1
TGCAGTGCCCCGCGGACAGGGGGCTACAATGAGCAGTTCTTC
CSAPRTGGYNEQFF
>NA|TRBJ2-2|TRBV29-1|NA
TGCAGCGTTCTGAGGGACACCGGGGAGCTGTTTTTT
CSVLRDTGELFF
>few|TRBJ2-3|TRBV29-1|NA
TGCAGCGTTGGGAGCCAGGGGGGCTTTGTGGGTACAGATACGCAGTATTTT
CSVGSQGGFVGTDTQYF
>NA|TRBJ1-6|TRBV7-8|NA
TGTGCCAGCAGTGGGGCGACGGTCGGCGGGACACCCCTCCACTTT
CASSGATVGGTPLHF
>NA|TRBJ2-5|TRBV12-3/TRBV12-4|TRBD2
TGTGCCAGCAGTTCCGGGACTAGCGGGAGGGAAGAGACCCAGTACTTC
CASSSGTSGREETQYF
>NA|TRBJ2-3|TRBV7-2|NA
TGTGCCAGCAGCTCTTCGTTCGGGGGCACGAATACGCAGTATTTT
CASSSSFGGTNTQYF
>NA|TRBJ1-5|TRBV28|NA
TGTGCCAGCAGCCGGTTACAGGGTAACAATCAGCCCCAGCATTTT
CASSRLQGNNQPQHF
>NA|TRBJ2-5|TRBV6-5|NA
TGTGCCAGCAGTTATAATCGAAAAGAGACCCAGTACTTC
CASSYNRKETQYF
>NA|TRBJ2-7|TRBV24-1|NA
TGTGCTACCAGTGAACCCACGCGAGCGGAGCAGTACTTC
CATSEPTRAEQYF
>NA|TRBJ1-2|TRBV4-3|NA
TGCGCCAGCAGCCAATATGAGGACGTAAACTATGGCTACACCTTC
CASSQYEDVNYGYTF
>few|TRBJ2-7|TRBV3-1|NA
TGTGCCAGCAGCCAAGCCGGGGCGGGGTCCTACGAGCAGTACTTC
CASSQAGAGSYEQYF
>NA|TRBJ1-4|TRBV10-1|TRBD1
TGCGCCAGTTACAGGGGAGATGGCGAAAAACTGTTTTTT
CASYRGDGEKLFF
>many|TRBJ2-7|TRBV20-1|TRBD2
TGCAGTGCTAGAAACGCCCGGACTAGCGGGAGGGACACCTACGAGCAGTACTTC
CSARNARTSGRDTYEQYF
>many|TRBJ2-7|TRBV11-3|NA
TGTGCCAGCAGCTTAGAGGGGGGAGCCTACGAGCAGTACTTC
CASSLEGGAYEQYF
>NA|TRBJ1-1|TRBV27|NA
TGTGCCAGCAGTTTATCTAGGCAGGGCACTGAAGCTTTCTTT
CASSLSRQGTEAFF
>NA|TRBJ2-1|TRBV4-3|TRBD2
TGCGCCAGCAGCCGAAGGGAGGGGAATGAGCAGTTCTTC
CASSRREGNEQFF
>NA|TRBJ2-1|TRBV5-6|TRBD2
TGTGCCAGCAGCTTTGTGGTAGCGGGAGGCAATGAGCAGTTCTTC
CASSFVVAGGNEQFF